This TCR beta chain is from a study of early T cells in non-severe SARS-CoV-2 infection. The CDR3 loop spans 14 amino acids. J gave up 6 bases and V 5 bases, and 7 bases lay outside the gene matches. Germline V gives CDR1 LNHDA, CDR2 SQIVND (reference sequence). In TCRdb, the 5' RACE reads were re-called with MiXCR into one record per CDR3 protein. The sample contains 30,000 or so distinct CDR3 sequences, about 5.7% of which appear only once. Ten or more counts support this clonotype. Material: whole blood. This sequence was found in an adult who was a healthcare worker with PCR-confirmed SARS-CoV-2 infection or an uninfected control (not recorded which). The V gene is TRBV19, the J gene TRBJ2-3; TRBD1 agrees at 8 bases. DNA for the CDR3: TGTGCCAGTAGTCCCCAGGGGGCGCGGGATACGCAGTATTTT. Amino acids: CASSPQGARDTQYF.